The clone carrying this T cell receptor (beta chain) has just a few counts. Its antigen remains unknown. One entry per CDR3 protein, called by TCRdb with MiXCR from the reads. The top ten hold 48% of the sample, which has a few hundred thousand distinct CDR3 sequences, under 45% seen once. The sample belongs to a study of T cell repertoires in cytomegalovirus infection. Study-level information: Selected CMV epitopes included recently identified HLA-C-restricted ones as well as well-studied HLA-B-restricted ones. The public TCR beta signatures pointed to both CMV infection and matching HLA type.

There are 15 residues in the CDR3. Germline-derived CDR1 and CDR2 are SGHAT and FQNNGV. Trimming left V 0 bases short and J 2 bases short, with 11 bases between. Whole-study results and caveats: There were HLA-C-restricted CMV-specific TCR beta clonotypes dominating the ex vivo response. Identification of carriers of CMV plus the relevant HLA was performed using cumulative public TCR beta family frequency.

Sequences were derived from cultured PBMCs, sampled from culture after CMV antigen stimulation. The receptor comes from a human donor in good health (CMV status not recorded). Some clones in this sample may be carry-over from other donors' samples. The chain carries TRBV11-2 and TRBJ2-7; D remains unclear. The CDR3 nucleotides read TGTGCCAGCAGCTTAGATAGAAGGGCTGCCTACGAGCAGTACTTC. It codes for CASSLDRRAAYEQYF. Variable domain in full (rest from reference TRBV11-2 and TRBJ2-7): EAGVAQSPRYKIIEKRQSVAFWCNPISGHATLYWYQQILGQGPKLLIQFQNNGVVDDSQLPKDRFSAERLKGVDSTLKIQPAKLEDSAVYLCASSLDRRAAYEQYFGPGTRLTVT.